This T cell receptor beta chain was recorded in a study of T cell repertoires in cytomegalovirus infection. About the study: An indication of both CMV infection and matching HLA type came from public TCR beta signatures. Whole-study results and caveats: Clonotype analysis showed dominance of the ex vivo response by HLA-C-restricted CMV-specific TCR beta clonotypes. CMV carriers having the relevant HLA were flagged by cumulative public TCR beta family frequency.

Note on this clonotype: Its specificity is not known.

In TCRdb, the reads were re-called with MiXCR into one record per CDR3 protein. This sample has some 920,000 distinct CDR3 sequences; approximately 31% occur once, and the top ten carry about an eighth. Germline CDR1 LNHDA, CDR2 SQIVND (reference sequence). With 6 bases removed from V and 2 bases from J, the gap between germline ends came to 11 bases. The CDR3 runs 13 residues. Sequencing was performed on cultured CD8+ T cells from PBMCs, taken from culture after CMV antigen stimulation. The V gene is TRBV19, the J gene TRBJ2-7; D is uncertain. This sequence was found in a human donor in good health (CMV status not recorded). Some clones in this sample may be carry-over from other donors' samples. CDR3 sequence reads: CASSWTLAYEQYF. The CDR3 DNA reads TGTGCCAGTAGCTGGACGCTTGCCTACGAGCAGTACTTC.